This TCR beta chain was obtained from a study of T cell responses to AZD1222 COVID-19 vaccine. Trimming cost V 6 bases and J 1 base, with 15 bases left between them. The CDR3 has 15 amino acids. In germline, CDR1 is LGHDT, CDR2 YNNKEL (reference sequence). The method was immunoSEQ multiplex PCR; TCRdb's version includes in-frame clones alone and lacks a portion of them. The sample lists 180,000 or so clones; approximately 90% were seen once. Doses given second, at about 4 or about 12 weeks, were pooled. This rearrangement joins TRBV3-1 (or the pseudogene TRBV3-2) to TRBJ1-2; D unresolved. This sequence originates from an adult who received the AZD1222 COVID-19 vaccine. The source was peripheral blood, collected 28 days after the second AZD1222 dose. CDR3 loop: CASRSGRVLNYGYTF. In DNA, the CDR3 is TGTGCCAGCAGGAGTGGTCGGGTCCTTAACTATGGCTACACCTTC.